The next 3 T cell receptor beta chains were all read from a single sample in a study of high-grade serous ovarian cancer treatment subgroups (dated by TCRdb to the early 2020s). Collection of tumor samples took place before definitive surgery or chemotherapy. To prepare the library, the immunoSEQ multiplex PCR assay was applied. TCRdb mirrors the immuneACCESS table, restricted to in-frame sequences. Some clones are absent from its copies; in checked studies, under half trace to an unresolved V gene, and the reason for the others is unknown. Present in this sample are 5,000 or so clones, roughly 70% of which were seen just once. Around 9.3% of the sample goes to the ten largest clones. Sequenced input: tumor tissue. The receptors were sampled from a human donor with high-grade serous ovarian cancer.

This clone was observed a handful of times. The rearrangement joins TRBV6-1 to TRBJ2-7, with a tentative D call TRBD2 (5 bases). The CDR3 extends over 15 amino acids. V was shortened by 4 bases and J by 0 bases, with 13 bases between the two germline ends. Germline V lookup: CDR1 MNHNS, CDR2 SASEGT. The CDR3 bases are TGTGCCAGCAGTGTCCTACTTGGGAGCTCCTACGAGCAGTACTTC. Its translation is CASSVLLGSSYEQYF.

The rearrangement links TRBV7-9 to TRBJ2-7; D is possibly TRBD1 (6 bases). Trimming took off 5 bases at V and 3 bases at J, with 14 bases between the two ends. Germline values: CDR1 SEHNR, CDR2 FQNEAQ (reference sequence). CDR3 size: 14 residues. The CDR3 bases are TGTGCCAGCAGCCAGGGACACACAGGCTACGAGCAGTACTTC. Protein: CASSQGHTGYEQYF.

The chain recombines TRBV4-2 with TRBJ2-1; D uncertain. Germline-derived CDR1 and CDR2 are LGHNA and YNFKEQ. This CDR3 region has 13 residues. V lost 0 bases, J lost 4 bases, and 4 bases lay in between. The DNA for the CDR3 is TGTGCCAGCAGCCAAGAGAGATACAATGAGCAGTTCTTC. Translating it yields CASSQERYNEQFF.